This T cell receptor (beta chain) was identified in a study of blood T cell repertoires in COVID-19. Study overall: Collection of acute and convalescent COVID-19 samples took place in the United States, Italy and Spain. Nucleic acid was either cDNA or gDNA, and it came from T cells, B-cell-depleted T cells, or PBMCs.

Sequenced by immunoSEQ multiplex PCR; TCRdb stores in-frame clones only, minus some. The data show about 94,000 clones, with about 74% seen just once and roughly 3.9% held by the top ten. The CDR3 loop spans 15 amino acids. CDR1 and CDR2 from the germline V gene are SGHRS and YFSETQ. V was clipped by 4 bases and J by 6 bases; unmatched bases: 7. This clone was seen a handful of times. This receptor was obtained from a man between 65 and 80 years old with COVID-19, enrolled during active disease. The V gene is TRBV5-1, the J gene TRBJ1-4; 9 bases line up with TRBD1. The sequenced material came from peripheral blood. CDR3 in amino acids: CASSPNTGGDEKLFF. CDR3 coding DNA: TGCGCCAGCAGCCCGAACACAGGGGGCGATGAAAAACTGTTTTTT.